Presented here are 5 T cell receptor beta chains from one specimen sequenced in a study of identifying expanded T cells in peripheral blood. Clones were sequenced by immunoSEQ multiplex PCR, and TCRdb holds only the in-frame ones, with some missing. The table lists around 85,000 clones, around 90% of them singletons. Sequencing was done on a sample of blood. The receptors derive from a person aged 18-70 years in good health.

This clone was observed once. This chain links TRBV5-4 with TRBJ1-3, with TRBD1 matching over 7 bases. Per germline, CDR1 SGHNT and CDR2 YYREEE (reference sequence). The CDR3 is made up of 14 amino acids. Trimming took 4 bases from V and 2 from J; bases not matched to a gene: 3. For the CDR3, the DNA is TGTGCCAGCAGCAAAGGGACAGCTGGAAACACCATATATTTT. It specifies CASSKGTAGNTIYF.

Only a few counts were recorded for this clone. The chain couples TRBV30 to TRBJ1-1; D not resolved. V lost 1 base and J 4 bases, leaving 10 bases between the germline ends. This CDR3 spans 13 amino acids. Germline V CDR1 and CDR2: GTSNPN, SVGIG (reference sequence). This chain's CDR3 is CAWSGQGGTEAFF. DNA for the CDR3: TGTGCCTGGAGTGGTCAAGGTGGCACTGAAGCTTTCTTT.

V gene TRBV11-2 combines with J gene TRBJ2-7; D perhaps matches TRBD1 (5 bases). The V and J ends lost 3 bases and 0 bases respectively, with 12 bases between them. Germline CDR1 is SGHAT and CDR2 is FQNNGV. This CDR3 is built from 15 residues. CDR3 bases: TGTGCCAGCAGCTTTGGCTGGGGCAGCTCCTACGAGCAGTACTTC. Translating gives CASSFGWGSSYEQYF.

This sequence joins TRBV7-2 and TRBJ1-2; D is possibly TRBD1 (5 bases). Trimming pared 4 bases from V and 4 bases from J, leaving 13 bases between. The length of the CDR3 is 14 residues. In germline, CDR1 is SGHTA, CDR2 FQGNSA. The CDR3 DNA reads as TGTGCCAGCAGCTCAGCAGGGACGGTCTATGGCTACACCTTC. Amino acid sequence: CASSSAGTVYGYTF. The full variable domain, in which reference TRBV7-2 and TRBJ1-2 provide the parts outside the CDR3, is GAGVSQSPSNKVTEKGKDVELRCDPISGHTALYWYRQSLGQGLEFLIYFQGNSAPDKSGLPSDRFSAERTGGSVSTLTIQRTQQEDSAVYLCASSSAGTVYGYTFGSGTRLTVV.

The chain joins TRBV7-6 to TRBJ2-7, with D unresolved. CDR1 and CDR2 from the germline V gene are SGHVS and FNYEAQ. Trimming left V 2 bases short and J 1 base short, with 12 bases between. There are 15 residues in the CDR3. CDR3 DNA sequence: TGTGCCAGCAGCTTAAATTCTCTTGCTTCCTACGAGCAGTACTTC. The encoded protein is CASSLNSLASYEQYF.